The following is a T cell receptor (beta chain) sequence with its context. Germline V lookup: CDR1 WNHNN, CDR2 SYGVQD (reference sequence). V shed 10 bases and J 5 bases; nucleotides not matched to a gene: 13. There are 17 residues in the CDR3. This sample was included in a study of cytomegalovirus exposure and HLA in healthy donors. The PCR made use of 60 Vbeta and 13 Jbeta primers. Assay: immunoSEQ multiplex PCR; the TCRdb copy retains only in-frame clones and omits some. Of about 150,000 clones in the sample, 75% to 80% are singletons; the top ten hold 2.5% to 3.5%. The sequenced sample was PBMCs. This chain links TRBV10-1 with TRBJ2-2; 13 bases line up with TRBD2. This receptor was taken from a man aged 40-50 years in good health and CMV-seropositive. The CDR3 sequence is CAKTALRTSGRTGELFF. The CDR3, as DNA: TGCGCCAAGACCGCGTTAAGGACTAGCGGGAGAACCGGGGAGCTGTTTTTT.